The 21 T cell receptor beta chains in this list originate from one sample, sequenced in a study of T cell responses to AZD1222 COVID-19 vaccine. Data came from immunoSEQ multiplex PCR; TCRdb stores just in-frame clones and leaves some out. The sample holds 100,000 to 150,000 clones, 75% to 90% seen once. The sample consisted of peripheral blood, taken on day 0 of AZD1222 vaccination. The receptors were gathered from an adult in good health.

The table lists this clone with a count of one. This chain uses TRBV12-3 or TRBV12-4 with TRBJ1-2; D call uncertain. V was shortened by 4 bases and J by 4 bases, with 7 bases between the two germline ends. The CDR3 runs to 12 residues. The CDR3 reads CASSSPIYGYTF. CDR3 in DNA: TGTGCCAGCAGTTCCCCGATCTATGGCTACACCTTC.

This sequence joins TRBV28 and TRBJ1-2; tentative D call: TRBD1 (6 bases). CDR1 and CDR2 (germline): MDHEN, SYDVKM. This CDR3 has 14 amino acids. V lost 6 bases to trimming and J lost 5 bases, with 16 bases between them. Here the CDR3 reads CASSFNRVLYGYTF. For the CDR3, the DNA is TGTGCCAGCAGCTTTAACAGGGTTTTATATGGCTACACCTTC.

The J gene is TRBJ1-2, the V gene TRBV9, with 7 positions matching TRBD1. The CDR3 length is 12 residues. V dropped 4 bases and J dropped 8; count of bases not matched to a gene: 5. Germline CDR1 reads SGDLS; CDR2 reads YYNGEE. CDR3 DNA: TGTGCCAGCAGCCGGGACAGTACGGGCTACACCTTC. Protein product: CASSRDSTGYTF.

The chain has TRBV3-1 (or the pseudogene TRBV3-2) and TRBJ2-3, with TRBD2 matching over 12 bases. The CDR3 is 17 residues long. Trimming at V came to 0 bases and at J to 4 bases, leaving 5 bases not matched to a gene. Germline assignment: CDR1 LGHDT and CDR2 YNNKEL (reference sequence). In DNA, the CDR3 is TGTGCCAGCAGCCAAGACCTAGCGGGAGGGGAGGCAGATACGCAGTATTTT. It is translated as CASSQDLAGGEADTQYF.

The chain has TRBV18 and TRBJ1-6; the D is unclear. The germline V and J ends were trimmed by 3 bases and 3 bases, with 9 bases remaining between them. The CDR3 sequence is 15 residues long. The germline CDR1 and CDR2 sequences are KGHSH and LQKENI. As DNA, the CDR3 is TGTGCCAGCTCACCTCGGGGTAACTATAATTCACCCCTCCACTTT. Its protein product is CASSPRGNYNSPLHF.

This chain connects TRBV7-9 to TRBJ2-5; perhaps TRBD2 as D (6 bases). V gave up 5 bases and J gave up 5 bases, with 18 bases separating them. Germline CDR1 is SEHNR and CDR2 is FQNEAQ (reference sequence). The CDR3 spans 15 residues. The CDR3 DNA is TGTGCCAGCAGCCCAGGACTCGCCGGGGGTGAGACCCAGTACTTC. Translation: CASSPGLAGGETQYF.

The genes are TRBV4-2 and TRBJ2-5; D is unresolved. CDR3 size: 15 residues. In germline, CDR1 is LGHNA, CDR2 YNFKEQ. The ends were cut back, 4 bases at V and 4 bases at J, with 16 bases in the middle. CDR3 region: CASSLNPDATETQYF. The DNA of the CDR3 is TGTGCCAGCAGCCTAAACCCGGACGCCACAGAGACCCAGTACTTC.

V is TRBV12-3 or TRBV12-4 and J is TRBJ2-1; possible D gene TRBD1, 6 bases. With 7 bases removed from V and 7 bases from J, the gap between germline ends came to 8 bases. CDR3 length: 11 amino acids. The CDR3 DNA reads as TGTGCCAGCACCGGACAGAATGAGCAGTTCTTC. It encodes CASTGQNEQFF.

The rearrangement joins TRBV7-2 to TRBJ2-7; the match to TRBD2 covers 7 bases. Germline CDR1 and CDR2: SGHTA and FQGNSA. The length of the CDR3 is 13 residues. The V gene end was trimmed by 8 bases and the J gene end by 0 bases; junction bases not matched to a gene: 4. The CDR3 here is CASRLASSYEQYF. The CDR3 nucleotides read TGTGCCAGCCGACTAGCCAGCTCCTACGAGCAGTACTTC.

This clone was detected only once. The rearrangement uses TRBV6-6 and TRBJ1-6; TRBD1 agrees at 7 bases. V lost 6 bases and J lost 10; bases outside the gene matches: 9. Germline CDR1 is MNHNY and CDR2 is SVGAGI (reference sequence). The CDR3 sequence is 14 residues long. The CDR3, as DNA: TGTGCCAGCAGGACAACAGGGGTGGGATCACCCCTCCACTTT. This gives the protein CASRTTGVGSPLHF.

This clone was seen only once. V is TRBV11-2 and J is TRBJ1-1, with unresolved D. Trimming shortened V by 3 bases and J by 2 bases, and 7 bases separated the two germline ends. The germline V gene has CDR1 SGHAT and CDR2 FQNNGV. The CDR3 runs 13 residues. The CDR3: CASSLSGNTEAFF. The CDR3 DNA reads as TGTGCCAGCAGCTTGTCCGGTAACACTGAAGCTTTCTTT. The full variable domain, its missing parts supplied by reference TRBV11-2 and TRBJ1-1, is EAGVAQSPRYKIIEKRQSVAFWCNPISGHATLYWYQQILGQGPKLLIQFQNNGVVDDSQLPKDRFSAERLKGVDSTLKIQPAKLEDSAVYLCASSLSGNTEAFFGQGTRLTVV.

The chain couples TRBV14 to TRBJ1-1, with 7 nucleotides matching TRBD1. This CDR3 is 20 amino acids long. J lost 5 bases, V lost 0 bases, and 21 bases had no gene match. The V gene's germline CDR1 is SGHDN and CDR2 FVKESK. The CDR3 is CASSQDLGQRAIEGGTEAFF. The CDR3 nucleotides are TGTGCCAGCAGCCAAGATTTGGGACAGCGGGCTATAGAGGGAGGGACTGAAGCTTTCTTT.

J is TRBJ1-2 and V is TRBV30; D possibly corresponds to TRBD1 (5 bases). The V and J ends lost 3 bases and 8 bases respectively, with 19 bases between them. The CDR3 extends over 14 amino acids. The germline gives CDR1 GTSNPN, CDR2 SVGIG (reference sequence). The CDR3 DNA is TGTGCCTGGAGCTATATTGGGGGACGCGGAGGCTACACCTTC. It is translated as CAWSYIGGRGGYTF.

This sequence joins TRBV9 and TRBJ2-2, with D hard to call. The CDR3 sequence is 12 residues long. Per the germline V gene, CDR1 is SGDLS and CDR2 is YYNGEE. Trimming stripped 1 base from V and 5 bases from J, with 3 bases between. CDR3 in DNA: TGTGCCAGCAGCGTACTTACCGGGGAGCTGTTTTTT. Translated, it gives CASSVLTGELFF. The whole variable domain, remainder taken from reference TRBV9 and TRBJ2-2, is DSGVTQTPKHLITATGQRVTLRCSPRSGDLSVYWYQQSLDQGLQFLIQYYNGEERAKGNILERFSAQQFPDLHSELNLSSLELGDSALYFCASSVLTGELFFGEGSRLTVL.

This clone has just one count. This rearrangement joins TRBV27 to TRBJ1-1; 7 bases are a match to TRBD1. J was trimmed by 10 bases and V by 7 bases; bases with no gene match: 12. Per the germline V gene, CDR1 is MNHEY and CDR2 is SMNVEV (reference sequence). The CDR3 has 13 residues. CDR3 protein: CASITYRGGGAFF. The DNA of the CDR3 is TGTGCCAGCATTACTTACAGGGGAGGGGGAGCTTTCTTT.

The chain employs TRBV4-2 and TRBJ2-2; 7 positions agree with TRBD2. CDR1 LGHNA and CDR2 YNFKEQ come from the germline V gene. The CDR3 totals 16 residues. With 1 base clipped from V and 2 bases from J, the junction kept 4 bases outside the gene matches. CDR3 DNA sequence: TGTGCCAGCAGCCAAGTGCTAGCGGAAAACACCGGGGAGCTGTTTTTT. Translated, it gives CASSQVLAENTGELFF.

The gene calls are TRBV4-3 and TRBJ2-1; D is unclear. Germline V gene sequence: CDR1 LGHNA, CDR2 YSLEER. Trimming cost V 4 bases and J 4 bases, with 8 bases left between them. This CDR3 comprises 13 residues. CDR3 sequence (DNA): TGCGCCAGCAGCCGCCTCCTTTACAATGAGCAGTTCTTC. Amino acids: CASSRLLYNEQFF.

The gene calls are TRBV6-5 and TRBJ1-6, with D perhaps matching TRBD1 (6 bases). The germline V and J ends were trimmed by 7 bases and 7 bases, with 17 bases remaining between them. CDR3 length: 15 amino acids. Germline loops: CDR1 MNHEY, CDR2 SVGAGI. In DNA, the CDR3 is TGTGCCAGCATCTACAGGGATGGGCGGAATTCACCCCTCCACTTT. Its protein product is CASIYRDGRNSPLHF.

The sample holds one count of this clone. The gene calls are TRBV9 and TRBJ2-1; D not certain. Deletions cut 3 bases from V and 5 bases from J, with 12 bases between. This CDR3 comprises 14 residues. CDR1 is SGDLS, CDR2 YYNGEE, per germline. In nucleotides, the CDR3 is TGTGCCAGCAGCGCGAGGACCCAGAACAATGAGCAGTTCTTC. It encodes CASSARTQNNEQFF.

The chain employs TRBV7-9 and TRBJ1-2; D not resolved. V was shortened by 1 base and J by 8 bases, with 8 bases between the two germline ends. Germline V gene data show CDR1 as SEHNR and CDR2 as FQNEAQ (reference sequence). The length of the CDR3 is 12 residues. CDR3 loop: CASSLVVDGYTF. The CDR3 coding sequence is TGTGCCAGCAGCTTAGTGGTCGACGGCTACACCTTC.

The J gene is TRBJ1-1, the V gene TRBV4-2; D is perhaps TRBD1 (5 bases). The V gene's germline CDR1 is LGHNA and CDR2 YNFKEQ. The germline V and J ends were trimmed by 3 bases and 6 bases, with 17 bases remaining between them. The CDR3 loop spans 15 amino acids. In DNA form, the CDR3 reads TGTGCCAGCAGCCAGGACGTGGGGGGGTGGTCTGAAGCTTTCTTT. Amino acid sequence: CASSQDVGGWSEAFF.